A single sample is the source of the 13 T cell receptor beta chains below, sequenced in a study of blood T cell repertoires in COVID-19. Using immunoSEQ multiplex PCR, the repertoire was profiled, and TCRdb retains in-frame clones only, with some absent. The profile covers around 40,000 clones, with 85% to 90% appearing a single time and about 24% taken by the ten largest. Material for sequencing was peripheral blood. The receptors shown here come from a man over 45 with active or convalescent COVID-19.

The chain combines TRBV10-3 with TRBJ2-2, with 8 positions matching TRBD2. The CDR3 is 14 amino acids. From germline, CDR1 is ENHRY and CDR2 SYGVKD. V shed 5 bases, J shed 4 bases, and the junction held 3 bases outside the gene matches. CDR3 coding DNA: TGTGCCATCAGTCGGGGGGGCCCCACCGGGGAGCTGTTTTTT. Its protein product is CAISRGGPTGELFF.

The chain recombines TRBV19 with TRBJ1-5, with 9 bases that match TRBD1. The CDR3 spans 15 residues. From germline, CDR1 is LNHDA and CDR2 SQIVND (reference sequence). V shed 8 bases and J 2 bases; nucleotides not matched to a gene: 7. The CDR3 DNA reads as TGTGCCAGTTTGGACAGGGGAGGCGGCAATCAGCCCCAGCATTTT. This encodes CASLDRGGGNQPQHF.

This chain connects TRBV23-1 to TRBJ1-3; 7 bases agree with TRBD1. TRBV23-1 is treated as an ORF (open reading frame) with a function not yet certain. After removal of 6 bases from V and 0 bases from J, the junction contained 5 bases not matched to a gene. This CDR3 contains 15 residues. DNA of the CDR3: TGCGCCAGCAGGACGACAGGGCACTCTGGAAACACCATATATTTT. This sequence encodes CASRTTGHSGNTIYF.

This chain's CDR3 is CASGRAASSYEQYF. CDR3 coding DNA: TGTGCCAGCGGCCGAGCGGCGAGCTCCTACGAGCAGTACTTC. This chain links TRBV28 with TRBJ2-7; a possible D gene is TRBD2 (5 bases). From germline, CDR1 is MDHEN and CDR2 SYDVKM. This CDR3 has 14 amino acids. The germline V and J ends were trimmed by 8 bases and 0 bases, with 14 bases remaining between them. Combining the CDR3 with reference TRBV28 and TRBJ2-7 gives the whole variable domain DVKVTQSSRYLVKRTGEKVFLECVQDMDHENMFWYRQDPGLGLRLIYFSYDVKMKEKGDIPEGYSVSREKKERFSLILESASTNQTSMYLCASGRAASSYEQYFGPGTRLTVT.

This chain connects TRBV2 to TRBJ1-5; 7 bases align to TRBD1. This CDR3 has 14 residues. Germline V CDR1 and CDR2: SNHLY, FYNNEI. J gave up 5 bases and V 6 bases, and 7 bases lay outside the gene matches. The CDR3 reads CASRRTGADQPQHF. The CDR3 DNA sequence: TGTGCCAGCAGGAGGACAGGTGCCGATCAGCCCCAGCATTTT.

The V and J genes are TRBV30 and TRBJ1-1; D unclear. CDR1 and CDR2 (germline): GTSNPN, SVGIG (reference sequence). The V end was cut by 1 base, the J end by 5 bases, with 11 bases between. The CDR3 sequence is 13 residues long. CDR3 sequence: CAWSATIRTEAFF. The CDR3, as DNA: TGTGCCTGGAGTGCCACCATCAGGACTGAAGCTTTCTTT.

The rearrangement joins TRBV7-2 to TRBJ2-2, with D tentatively TRBD1 (5 bases). Germline values: CDR1 SGHTA, CDR2 FQGNSA. V gave up 5 bases and J gave up 0 bases, with 13 bases separating them. This CDR3 is 16 amino acids long. The CDR3 nucleotides are TGTGCCAGCAGCCTATACCAGGGTACGAACACCGGGGAGCTGTTTTTT. It codes for CASSLYQGTNTGELFF.

The rearrangement uses TRBV10-3 and TRBJ2-7; perhaps TRBD2 as D (5 bases). Germline V CDR1 and CDR2: ENHRY, SYGVKD. The CDR3 runs 15 residues. Trimming cost V 3 bases and J 3 bases, with 15 bases left between them. CDR3 bases: TGTGCCATCAGTGACAGGCAGGACTCGGACTACGAGCAGTACTTC. This gives the protein CAISDRQDSDYEQYF.

In DNA, the CDR3 is TGCAGCGCAAGTGGGACTAGCGGGGCCTACGAGCAGTACTTC. Amino acids: CSASGTSGAYEQYF. The chain has TRBV29-1 and TRBJ2-7; 13 bases are a match to TRBD2. The CDR3 has 14 residues. The trim removed 7 bases at V and 2 bases at J, leaving 5 bases unmatched. Looked up from germline, CDR1 is SQVTM and CDR2 is ANQGSEA.

V usage is TRBV7-8 and J usage is TRBJ2-7; TRBD2 matches at 12 bases. V lost 0 bases to trimming and J lost 2 bases; unmatched junction nucleotides: 2. Germline CDR1 reads SGHVS; CDR2 reads FQNEAQ. The CDR3 has 16 amino acids. CDR3 amino acids: CASSLAGTSGPYEQYF. The CDR3, as DNA: TGTGCCAGCAGCTTAGCGGGGACTAGCGGGCCCTACGAGCAGTACTTC.

The J gene is TRBJ2-3, the V gene TRBV7-3, with 8 bases matching TRBD2. Germline V gives CDR1 SGHTA, CDR2 FQGTGA. V lost 4 bases and J lost 1; bases outside the gene matches: 1. The CDR3 length is 14 residues. The CDR3 sequence is CASSSAGGTDTQYF. The CDR3 DNA sequence: TGTGCCAGCAGCTCAGCGGGAGGCACAGATACGCAGTATTTT.

The rearrangement joins TRBV19 to TRBJ2-1, with a weak D call TRBD2 (6 bases). Trimming removed 3 bases at V and 4 bases at J, with 13 bases between. CDR3 length equals 15 residues. Germline assignment: CDR1 LNHDA and CDR2 SQIVND (reference sequence). The CDR3 protein is CASSIRGIFYNEQFF. The CDR3 coding sequence is TGTGCCAGTAGTATCCGCGGGATTTTTTACAATGAGCAGTTCTTC. Based on the CDR3 plus reference TRBV19 and TRBJ2-1, the full variable domain is DGGITQSPKYLFRKEGQNVTLSCEQNLNHDAMYWYRQDPGQGLRLIYYSQIVNDFQKGDIAEGYSVSREKKESFPLTVTSAQKNPTAFYLCASSIRGIFYNEQFFGPGTRLTVL.

The rearrangement links TRBV5-5 to TRBJ1-5; the D is unclear. This CDR3 spans 15 amino acids. Germline-derived CDR1 and CDR2 are SGHKS and YYEKEE (reference sequence). V was clipped by 2 bases and J by 3 bases, with 12 bases between them. The chain's CDR3 is CASSFRERDNQPQHF. CDR3 nucleotide sequence: TGTGCCAGCAGCTTCCGGGAAAGGGACAATCAGCCCCAGCATTTT.